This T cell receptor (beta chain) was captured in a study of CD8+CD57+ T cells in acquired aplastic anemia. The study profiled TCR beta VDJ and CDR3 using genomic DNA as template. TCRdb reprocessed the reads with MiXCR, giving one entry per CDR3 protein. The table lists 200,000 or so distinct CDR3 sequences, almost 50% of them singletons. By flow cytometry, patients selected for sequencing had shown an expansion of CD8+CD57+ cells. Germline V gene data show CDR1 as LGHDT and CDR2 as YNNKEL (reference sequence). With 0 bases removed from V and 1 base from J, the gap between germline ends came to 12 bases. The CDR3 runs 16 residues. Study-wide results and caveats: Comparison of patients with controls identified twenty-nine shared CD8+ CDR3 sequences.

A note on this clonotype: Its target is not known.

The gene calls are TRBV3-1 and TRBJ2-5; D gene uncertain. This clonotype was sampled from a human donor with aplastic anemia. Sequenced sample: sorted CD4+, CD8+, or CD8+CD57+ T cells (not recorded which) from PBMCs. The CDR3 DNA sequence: TGTGCCAGCAGCCAAGACGCCGACGAACGCCAAGAGACCCAGTACTTC. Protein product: CASSQDADERQETQYF.